This T cell receptor beta chain is drawn from a study of CD4 T cells in relation to SARS-CoV-2 and coronaviruses. On the study more broadly: The restricting HLA molecule for shared crossreactive spike epitopes was mapped.

The CDR3 runs to 16 residues. In germline, CDR1 is PRHDT, CDR2 FYEKMQ (reference sequence). Germline trimming cut 4 bases from V and 7 bases from J; bases unmatched to any gene: 15. The protocol was immunoSEQ multiplex PCR, while the TCRdb copy is restricted to in-frame clones and leaves out a portion. The sample includes about 21,000 clones, roughly 76% of them seen just once. Details on this clone: The antigen is unknown.

The unexposed donors gave CD4+ T cells in about 2010-2019, prior to COVID-19. CD4+ T cells were isolated from the cells after 10 days of culture. PBMCs were plated at two million per well in IL-2-containing medium. The source material was CD4+ T cells from PBMCs, cultured in vitro. This chain links TRBV13 with TRBJ2-7; TRBD1 matches 8 bases. The sequence was obtained from a human donor in good health. Here the CDR3 DNA reads TGTGCCAGCAGCTCCTTGACGACAGGGGCCCCCTGGGAGCAGTACTTC. It encodes CASSSLTTGAPWEQYF.